The clone carrying this T cell receptor beta chain was seen ten or more times. This entry is derived from a study of blood T cell repertoires in COVID-19. Study information: The origin of the acute and convalescent COVID-19 samples was the United States, Italy and Spain. In each case, the material was cDNA or gDNA derived from T cells, B-cell-depleted T cells, or PBMCs.

Methods used by the authors: For nucleated cells, counts were estimated from reference gene primer amplification. Sequenced by immunoSEQ multiplex PCR; TCRdb stores in-frame clones only, minus some. From that table come the V and J calls and clone size; the DNA was used to work out D and trimming. The sample has about 63,000 clones, 70% to 85% seen once. The ends lost 9 bases at V and 4 bases at J; junction bases unmatched: 13. The CDR3 runs to 15 residues. Germline CDR1 reads WNHNN; CDR2 reads SYGVQD (reference sequence). Sample: peripheral blood. The chain uses TRBV10-1 and TRBJ1-2; TRBD1 agrees at 8 bases. The clonotype was recovered from a human donor in a cohort sampled during active COVID-19. The CDR3 loop is CASVTRQGSCYGYTF. CDR3 DNA: TGCGCCAGTGTCACCCGACAGGGGAGTTGCTATGGCTACACCTTC.